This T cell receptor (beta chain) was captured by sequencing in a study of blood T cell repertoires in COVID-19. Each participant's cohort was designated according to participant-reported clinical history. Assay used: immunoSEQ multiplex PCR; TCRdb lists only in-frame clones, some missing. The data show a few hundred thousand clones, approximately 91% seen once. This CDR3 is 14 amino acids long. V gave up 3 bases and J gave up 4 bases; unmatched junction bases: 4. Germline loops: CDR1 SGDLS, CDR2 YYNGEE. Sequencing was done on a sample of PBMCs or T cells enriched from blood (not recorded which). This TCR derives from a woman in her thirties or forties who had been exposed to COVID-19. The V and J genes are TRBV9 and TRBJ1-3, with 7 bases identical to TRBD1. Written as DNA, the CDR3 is TGTGCCAGCAGCGCGGGACAGCCCGGAAACACCATATATTTT. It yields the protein CASSAGQPGNTIYF. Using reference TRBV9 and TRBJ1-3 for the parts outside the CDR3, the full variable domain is DSGVTQTPKHLITATGQRVTLRCSPRSGDLSVYWYQQSLDQGLQFLIQYYNGEERAKGNILERFSAQQFPDLHSELNLSSLELGDSALYFCASSAGQPGNTIYFGEGSWLTVV.